This TCR beta chain was observed in a study of blood T cells in healthy people across ages. Overall study results and limits: More naive CD4+ cells and higher diversity marked long-lived donors relative to aged donors. In older individuals, TCR beta diversity per million T cells was lower, falling roughly linearly with age. CMV status of donors was unknown, possibly confounding expanded clonotype changes.

PCR was performed a second time for about 6 to 11 cycles using a sample-barcoded 5' primer and a J-beta primer mix. Each cDNA molecule carried a tag from a template-switch adaptor that contained 12 random nucleotides. TCRdb recomputed calls from the 5' RACE reads with MiXCR, one row per CDR3 protein. The sample lists 1.5 million to 2 million distinct CDR3 sequences, about 49% seen once, with 2.1% in the top ten. In this sample, this clonotype turned up a few times. What it binds is unknown. The specimen was blood. The TCR comes from a woman in her thirties or forties in good health.

The CDR3 loop reads CASITRGQETQYF. DNA of the CDR3: TGTGCCAGCATCACGCGGGGCCAAGAGACCCAGTACTTC. The chain uses TRBV5-5 and TRBJ2-5; D might be TRBD2 (6 bases). The CDR3 is 13 amino acids. The ends were cut back, 6 bases at V and 1 base at J, with 10 bases in the middle. Per germline, CDR1 SGHKS and CDR2 YYEKEE (reference sequence). The variable domain in full, completed from reference TRBV5-5 and TRBJ2-5, reads DAGVTQSPTHLIKTRGQQVTLRCSPISGHKSVSWYQQVLGQGPQFIFQYYEKEERGRGNFPDRFSARQFPNYSSELNVNALLLGDSALYLCASITRGQETQYFGPGTRLLVL.